This T cell receptor (beta chain) was recovered during a study of cytomegalovirus exposure and HLA in healthy donors. Study-level points and caveats: Among donors in an Asian-associated ancestry cluster, a later analysis reportedly found fewer N-insertions than the roughly 700-donor mean.

Both 60 Vbeta primers and 13 Jbeta primers went into the PCR. TCRdb's table, derived via immunoSEQ multiplex PCR, lists solely in-frame clones and lacks some. The table includes 130,000 or so clones, just under 75% detected once. V gave up 0 bases and J gave up 3 bases; unmatched junction bases: 7. CDR3 length: 17 residues. CDR1 is SGHNT and CDR2 is YYREEE in the germline V gene (reference sequence). Those who donated were healthy bone marrow donors. This clone is a singleton in its sample. Its antigen is not known. The chain is built from TRBV5-4 and TRBJ2-1; 9 nucleotides match TRBD2. This TCR was sampled from a man between 35 and 55 years old in good health and CMV-seropositive. The sequencing sample was made of PBMCs. CDR3 sequence reads: CASSLGGTSPIYNEQFF. CDR3 bases: TGTGCCAGCAGCTTGGGGGGGACTAGCCCGATCTACAATGAGCAGTTCTTC. Using reference TRBV5-4 and TRBJ2-1 for the parts outside the CDR3, the full variable domain is ETGVTQSPTHLIKTRGQQVTLRCSSQSGHNTVSWYQQALGQGPQFIFQYYREEENGRGNFPPRFSGLQFPNYSSELNVNALELDDSALYLCASSLGGTSPIYNEQFFGPGTRLTVL.